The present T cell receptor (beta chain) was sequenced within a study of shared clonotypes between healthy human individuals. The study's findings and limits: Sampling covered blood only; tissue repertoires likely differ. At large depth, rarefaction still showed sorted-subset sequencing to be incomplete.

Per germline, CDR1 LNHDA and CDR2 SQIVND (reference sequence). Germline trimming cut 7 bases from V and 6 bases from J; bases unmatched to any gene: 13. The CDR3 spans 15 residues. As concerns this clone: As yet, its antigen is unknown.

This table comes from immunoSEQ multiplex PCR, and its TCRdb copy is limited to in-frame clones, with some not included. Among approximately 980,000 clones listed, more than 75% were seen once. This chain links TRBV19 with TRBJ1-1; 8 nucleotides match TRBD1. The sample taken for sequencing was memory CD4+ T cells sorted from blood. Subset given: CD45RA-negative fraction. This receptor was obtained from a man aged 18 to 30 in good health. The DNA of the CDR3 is TGTGCCAGTACGAGGGCTCCCGGGACAGGTTCTGAAGCTTTCTTT. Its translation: CASTRAPGTGSEAFF. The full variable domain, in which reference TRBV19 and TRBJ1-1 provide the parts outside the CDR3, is DGGITQSPKYLFRKEGQNVTLSCEQNLNHDAMYWYRQDPGQGLRLIYYSQIVNDFQKGDIAEGYSVSREKKESFPLTVTSAQKNPTAFYLCASTRAPGTGSEAFFGQGTRLTVV.